Below are 30 T cell receptor beta chains sequenced from a single sample in a study of blood T cell repertoires in COVID-19. Only in-frame clones appear in the TCRdb table, and some are missing; sequencing was by immunoSEQ multiplex PCR. The repertoire holds about 220,000 clones, roughly nine tenths seen once, with about 3.5% in the top ten. Sequencing was performed on PBMCs or T cells enriched from blood (not recorded which). Receptors originate from a woman between 18 and 29 years old in a cohort exposed to, infected with or recovered from COVID-19 (not recorded which).

The chain combines TRBV2 with TRBJ1-6; 8 bases agree with TRBD1. The CDR3 extends over 18 amino acids. Trimming cost V 0 bases and J 0 bases; bases outside gene matches: 4. Germline V CDR1 and CDR2: SNHLY, FYNNEI. In DNA form, the CDR3 reads TGTGCCAGCAGTGAAGCGCGGACAGGGAGCTCCTATAATTCACCCCTCCACTTT. Translated: CASSEARTGSSYNSPLHF.

The rearrangement joins TRBV3-1 (or the pseudogene TRBV3-2) to TRBJ2-2; TRBD1 agrees at 8 bases. Germline values: CDR1 LGHDT, CDR2 YNNKEL (reference sequence). CDR3 length: 19 residues. Losses at the gene ends were 4 bases for V and 0 bases for J; bases not matched to a gene: 13. This CDR3 is CASSRGSDRGLPNTGELFF. CDR3 nucleotides: TGTGCCAGCAGCCGCGGATCCGACAGGGGCCTCCCGAACACCGGGGAGCTGTTTTTT.

J is TRBJ1-2 and V is TRBV6-5; the match to TRBD1 covers 9 bases. The CDR3 consists of 14 residues. Per the germline V gene, CDR1 is MNHEY and CDR2 is SVGAGI. V lost 8 bases to trimming and J lost 4 bases; unmatched junction nucleotides: 8. Here the CDR3 reads CASAYRGQGYGYTF. The CDR3 DNA reads as TGTGCCAGCGCATACAGGGGACAGGGCTATGGCTACACCTTC.

V gene TRBV7-3 combines with J gene TRBJ2-2; possible D gene TRBD2, 5 bases. Trimming removed 4 bases at V and 1 base at J, with 7 bases between. Germline lookup yields CDR1 SGHTA and CDR2 FQGTGA. This CDR3 comprises 14 residues. The CDR3 loop reads CASSSSGNTGELFF. CDR3 in DNA: TGTGCCAGCAGCTCCAGCGGGAACACCGGGGAGCTGTTTTTT.

In this sample, this clone turned up once. This chain uses TRBV19 with TRBJ2-7, with 7 bases lining up with TRBD1. The germline CDR1 and CDR2 sequences are LNHDA and SQIVND (reference sequence). Trimming removed 3 bases from V and 3 bases from J; junction bases left unmatched: 17. The CDR3 sequence is 18 residues long. The DNA of the CDR3 is TGTGCCAGTAGTATCCTAGGGGACCCGGGACAGACGAACTACGAGCAGTACTTC. Its protein is CASSILGDPGQTNYEQYF.

This clone was seen only a few times. The chain uses TRBV7-8 and TRBJ1-5; weak D call: TRBD1 (6 bases). The V gene's germline CDR1 is SGHVS and CDR2 FQNEAQ. The CDR3 runs 15 residues. V was pared by 1 base and J by 5 bases, with 12 bases between. The CDR3 coding sequence is TGTGCCAGCAGCTTAGAGGCGGGGGCTGATCAGCCCCAGCATTTT. Amino acid sequence: CASSLEAGADQPQHF.

J is TRBJ1-5 and V is TRBV28, with 8 nucleotides matching TRBD1. There are 16 residues in the CDR3. V lost 3 bases, J lost 3 bases, and 7 bases stayed unmatched. CDR1 is MDHEN and CDR2 is SYDVKM in the germline V gene. The CDR3 nucleotides are TGTGCCAGCAGTTTCCAGGGGGCGCGTAACAATCAGCCCCAGCATTTT. It is translated as CASSFQGARNNQPQHF.

This chain joins TRBV28 and TRBJ2-5, with a weak D call TRBD1 (6 bases). Per the germline V gene, CDR1 is MDHEN and CDR2 is SYDVKM. Deletions cut 5 bases from V and 6 bases from J, with 22 bases between. This CDR3 contains 16 residues. The CDR3 region is CASSPPLRQGKKTQYF. CDR3 DNA: TGTGCCAGCAGTCCGCCCTTGCGGCAGGGGAAGAAGACCCAGTACTTC. The full variable domain, in which reference TRBV28 and TRBJ2-5 provide the parts outside the CDR3, is DVKVTQSSRYLVKRTGEKVFLECVQDMDHENMFWYRQDPGLGLRLIYFSYDVKMKEKGDIPEGYSVSREKKERFSLILESASTNQTSMYLCASSPPLRQGKKTQYFGPGTRLLVL.

The CDR3 DNA is TGTGCCAGCAGCATTTCAGGGGAATCGGGTGAGCAGTACTTC. It translates to CASSISGESGEQYF. The chain links TRBV11-2 to TRBJ2-7; D may be TRBD1 (6 bases). Trimming took 5 bases from V and 7 from J, leaving 18 bases between them. The CDR3 loop spans 14 amino acids. Per germline, CDR1 SGHAT and CDR2 FQNNGV.

This chain links TRBV7-8 with TRBJ1-4; D is undetermined. V gave up 5 bases and J gave up 8 bases, with 15 bases separating them. The germline gives CDR1 SGHVS, CDR2 FQNEAQ. The CDR3 sequence is 14 residues long. The CDR3 here is CASSPRRSGEKLFF. The CDR3 bases are TGTGCCAGCAGCCCCCGACGGTCCGGGGAAAAACTGTTTTTT.

The V call is TRBV29-1, the J call TRBJ2-3; D is unclear. V lost 6 bases and J lost 3, with 16 bases in between. Per germline, CDR1 SQVTM and CDR2 ANQGSEA. CDR3 length: 14 amino acids. This chain's CDR3 is CSVLETVMTDTQYF. CDR3 coding DNA: TGCAGCGTCCTGGAGACGGTCATGACAGATACGCAGTATTTT.

The rearrangement uses TRBV18 and TRBJ1-2, with D perhaps matching TRBD1 (6 bases). V dropped 2 bases and J dropped 4 bases, with 14 bases sitting between them. CDR3 length: 15 residues. The V gene's germline CDR1 is KGHSH and CDR2 LQKENI. The CDR3 spells CASSPTQGQGYGYTF. Written as DNA, the CDR3 is TGTGCCAGCTCACCAACCCAGGGGCAGGGCTATGGCTACACCTTC.

The chain recombines TRBV11-2 with TRBJ1-1; D is perhaps TRBD1 (5 bases). The CDR3 has 13 amino acids. Trimming took 8 bases from V and 1 from J, leaving 11 bases between them. Per the germline V gene, CDR1 is SGHAT and CDR2 is FQNNGV. The CDR3 DNA reads TGTGCCAGCGGTCGGCAGGGGAACACTGAAGCTTTCTTT. Protein sequence: CASGRQGNTEAFF.

The chain's CDR3 is CASSSGLADYNEQFF. In DNA, the CDR3 is TGCGCCAGCAGCTCCGGACTAGCGGACTACAATGAGCAGTTCTTC. The V gene is TRBV5-1, the J gene TRBJ2-1; 10 bases map to TRBD2. CDR3 length equals 15 residues. Germline V lookup: CDR1 SGHRS, CDR2 YFSETQ. V shed 3 bases and J 3 bases; nucleotides not matched to a gene: 3.

The V gene is TRBV11-2, the J gene TRBJ2-2; perhaps TRBD1 as D (6 bases). The germline V and J ends were trimmed by 7 bases and 6 bases, with 15 bases remaining between them. Germline CDR1 reads SGHAT; CDR2 reads FQNNGV. The CDR3 is 14 residues long. CDR3 sequence reads: CASTKRWGPGELFF. CDR3 DNA sequence: TGTGCCAGCACCAAAAGGTGGGGGCCCGGGGAGCTGTTTTTT.

The chain carries TRBV5-4 and TRBJ1-6; D perhaps matches TRBD1 (6 bases). Germline V gives CDR1 SGHNT, CDR2 YYREEE (reference sequence). Between the trimmed V and J ends, which lost 3 bases and 3 bases, there was a span of 13 bases. This CDR3 has 16 residues. The chain's CDR3 is CASSSGGAVYNSPLHF. As DNA, the CDR3 is TGTGCCAGCAGCTCGGGGGGGGCCGTCTATAATTCACCCCTCCACTTT.

DNA for the CDR3: TGTGCCAGCAGCCAAGATCAGCGGGAGGGCGGTGTTCACGAGCAGTACTTC. Translating gives CASSQDQREGGVHEQYF. The chain links TRBV4-2 to TRBJ2-7; 10 nucleotides agree with TRBD2. Looked up from germline, CDR1 is LGHNA and CDR2 is YNFKEQ. The ends lost 0 bases at V and 5 bases at J; junction bases unmatched: 10. The CDR3 length is 17 residues.

This clone has a single count. This chain connects TRBV28 to TRBJ1-3, with 9 nucleotides matching TRBD1. The CDR3 contains 15 residues. Germline CDR1 is MDHEN and CDR2 is SYDVKM. The J segment lost 3 bases and the V segment lost 6 bases, leaving 6 bases of the junction unmatched. CDR3 sequence: CASRWTGEIGNTIYF. CDR3 sequence (DNA): TGTGCCAGCAGATGGACAGGGGAGATTGGAAACACCATATATTTT.

The rearrangement joins TRBV18 to TRBJ2-5; 8 bases align to TRBD1. CDR3 length equals 14 residues. Germline trimming cut 3 bases from V and 9 bases from J; bases unmatched to any gene: 9. Germline V gene data show CDR1 as KGHSH and CDR2 as LQKENI. CDR3 amino acids: CASSPNGQDRAQYF. The CDR3 DNA reads TGTGCCAGCTCACCGAATGGACAGGACAGGGCCCAGTACTTC. Combining the CDR3 with reference TRBV18 and TRBJ2-5 gives the whole variable domain NAGVMQNPRHLVRRRGQEARLRCSPMKGHSHVYWYRQLPEEGLKFMVYLQKENIIDESGMPKERFSAEFPKEGPSILRIQQVVRGDSAAYFCASSPNGQDRAQYFGPGTRLLVL.

The genes are TRBV6-5 and TRBJ2-7; D is ambiguous. Trimming stripped 2 bases from V and 0 bases from J, with 8 bases between. The CDR3 extends over 14 amino acids. The germline V gene has CDR1 MNHEY and CDR2 SVGAGI. In DNA form, the CDR3 reads TGTGCCAGCAGTTACAGTCCGGGCTCCTACGAGCAGTACTTC. This gives the protein CASSYSPGSYEQYF.

The CDR3 DNA reads as TGTGCCAGCAGCTTAGGGTGGGCAGGGGGTCTCGATGAGCAGTTCTTC. Amino acids: CASSLGWAGGLDEQFF. This sequence joins TRBV7-6 and TRBJ2-1; TRBD1 matches 7 bases. This CDR3 region has 16 residues. Germline values: CDR1 SGHVS, CDR2 FNYEAQ. V trimming: 1 base; J trimming: 8 bases; junction bases outside the gene matches: 11.

The V gene is TRBV2, the J gene TRBJ2-5, with 10 bases lining up with TRBD1. V lost 4 bases to trimming and J lost 5 bases; unmatched junction nucleotides: 7. The CDR3 totals 15 residues. The germline V gene has CDR1 SNHLY and CDR2 FYNNEI. In DNA form, the CDR3 reads TGTGCCAGCAGTGTAACCCGGACAGGGGGGGAGACCCAGTACTTC. It specifies CASSVTRTGGETQYF.

This chain joins TRBV2 and TRBJ1-2; the D gene is possibly TRBD1 (6 bases). The germline V and J ends were trimmed by 10 bases and 0 bases, with 15 bases remaining between them. The CDR3 has 14 amino acids. Germline CDR1 reads SNHLY; CDR2 reads FYNNEI. The CDR3 here is CATTGLRSNYGYTF. CDR3 nucleotides: TGTGCCACAACAGGGTTACGTTCTAACTATGGCTACACCTTC.

This clone came up once. This chain uses TRBV6-2 or TRBV6-3 with TRBJ1-6; D gene ambiguous. V lost 0 bases and J 8 bases, leaving 8 bases between the germline ends. Germline CDR1 reads MNHEY; CDR2 reads SVGEGT. This CDR3 is 14 amino acids long. In DNA, the CDR3 is TGTGCCAGCAGTTACTCGGCTGCATATTCACCCCTCCACTTT. Its translation is CASSYSAAYSPLHF.

This clone was found a few times. The chain couples TRBV6-5 to TRBJ2-2; possible D gene TRBD1, 5 bases. The ends were cut back, 6 bases at V and 4 bases at J, with 12 bases in the middle. The germline CDR1 and CDR2 sequences are MNHEY and SVGAGI. This CDR3 is built from 14 residues. CDR3 coding DNA: TGTGCCAGCAGAGCTGGACACCGCACCGGGGAGCTGTTTTTT. As protein: CASRAGHRTGELFF.

The CDR3: CASSVRQGVGEQYF. The DNA of the CDR3 is TGTGCCAGCAGCGTTAGACAGGGAGTGGGTGAGCAGTACTTC. The chain has TRBV9 and TRBJ2-7; 7 bases are a match to TRBD1. The CDR3 spans 14 residues. CDR1 and CDR2 (germline): SGDLS, YYNGEE. V lost 2 bases and J lost 7; bases outside the gene matches: 9.

Here the CDR3 DNA reads TGTGCCAGCAGCTTGAGTACGAGCGGGGGGCGAAGGGAGCAGTACTTC. This codes for CASSLSTSGGRREQYF. V is TRBV5-5 and J is TRBJ2-7; 9 nucleotides match TRBD2. This CDR3 is built from 16 residues. J lost 7 bases, V lost 1 base, and 12 bases had no gene match. Looked up from germline, CDR1 is SGHKS and CDR2 is YYEKEE (reference sequence).

The J gene is TRBJ2-1, the V gene TRBV3-1 (or the pseudogene TRBV3-2), with 7 bases that match TRBD1. Germline V gene sequence: CDR1 LGHDT, CDR2 YNNKEL (reference sequence). There are 15 residues in the CDR3. V lost 3 bases, J lost 5 bases, and 7 bases stayed unmatched. DNA for the CDR3: TGTGCCAGCAGCCATACAGGGGAACCGGACAATGAGCAGTTCTTC. It specifies CASSHTGEPDNEQFF.

This chain links TRBV7-8 with TRBJ2-2, with D possibly TRBD1 on 6 matching bases. CDR3 length equals 14 residues. Germline assignment: CDR1 SGHVS and CDR2 FQNEAQ. V was clipped by 5 bases and J by 5 bases, with 12 bases between them. In DNA form, the CDR3 reads TGTGCCAGCAGCACACAGGGTGGGACCGGGGAGCTGTTTTTT. This sequence encodes CASSTQGGTGELFF.

The V call is TRBV6-1, the J call TRBJ1-2; 7 bases line up with TRBD1. Looked up from germline, CDR1 is MNHNS and CDR2 is SASEGT. After removal of 3 bases from V and 1 base from J, the junction contained 5 bases not matched to a gene. The CDR3 extends over 15 amino acids. The CDR3 loop reads CASSEAGGLNYGYTF. The DNA for the CDR3 is TGTGCCAGCAGTGAGGCAGGGGGACTTAACTATGGCTACACCTTC.